The 20 T cell receptor beta chains below all came from one sample that was sequenced in a study of preoperative IRX-2 immunotherapy in early breast cancer (dated by TCRdb to about 2019). Preparation of the library involved the immunoSEQ multiplex PCR assay. TCRdb took this table from immuneACCESS and kept in-frame rearrangements with V and J called. Such tables lack part of the clones; where checked against another copy, unresolved V genes explain under half of the gap, and the rest is unexplained. The sample records approximately 44,000 clones, just under 95% of which are singletons. The ten most abundant clones make up more than 1.5% of the sample. The treatment or condition label here, explained by the study, means: preoperative locoregional IRX-2 cytokine immunotherapy. This material consisted of tumor tissue, taken after IRX-2 immunotherapy. All receptors derive from a human donor with breast cancer.

The chain recombines TRBV7-7 with TRBJ2-1, with D possibly being TRBD1 or TRBD2 (5 bases each). The CDR3 contains 14 residues. Germline CDR1 and CDR2: SSHAT and FNYEAQ (reference sequence). Trimming took off 5 bases at V and 7 bases at J, with 15 bases between the two ends. CDR3 sequence: CASSPGTGLNEQFF. The CDR3 region has the DNA TGTGCCAGCAGCCCGGGGACGGGCTTGAATGAGCAGTTCTTC.

The genes are TRBV7-2 and TRBJ2-2; the D gene is possibly TRBD1 (6 bases). The germline V gene has CDR1 SGHTA and CDR2 FQGNSA. The CDR3 is 17 residues long. Trimming took 5 bases from V and 0 from J, leaving 16 bases between them. CDR3 loop: CASSRMLDSSNTGELFF. The CDR3 DNA reads TGTGCCAGCAGCCGCATGCTGGACAGTTCGAACACCGGGGAGCTGTTTTTT.

The chain couples TRBV11-2 to TRBJ2-2; 7 bases agree with TRBD2. Germline V lookup: CDR1 SGHAT, CDR2 FQNNGV. The CDR3 consists of 15 residues. After removal of 5 bases from V and 3 bases from J, the junction contained 6 bases not matched to a gene. CDR3 amino acids: CASSAWGLHTGELFF. The CDR3 coding sequence is TGTGCCAGCAGCGCCTGGGGACTACACACCGGGGAGCTGTTTTTT.

The rearrangement joins TRBV18 to TRBJ2-7; weak D call: TRBD2 (6 bases). The CDR3 consists of 13 residues. Germline V gene sequence: CDR1 KGHSH, CDR2 LQKENI. V dropped 3 bases and J dropped 5 bases, with 11 bases sitting between them. The CDR3 coding sequence is TGTGCCAGCTCACCGTCCTCTAGCGACGAGCAGTACTTC. Its protein product is CASSPSSSDEQYF.

The J gene is TRBJ1-5, the V gene TRBV19; possibly TRBD1 for D (5 bases). The CDR3 totals 13 residues. The V end lost 8 bases, the J end lost 1 base, and 9 bases lay between the germline ends. Germline values: CDR1 LNHDA, CDR2 SQIVND (reference sequence). The CDR3 protein is CASGGLSNQPQHF. For the CDR3, the DNA is TGTGCCAGTGGGGGACTGAGCAATCAGCCCCAGCATTTT.

The rearrangement uses TRBV11-2 and TRBJ2-7, with a tentative D call TRBD2 (5 bases). CDR1 SGHAT and CDR2 FQNNGV come from the germline V gene. The CDR3 is 17 amino acids. Trimming removed 0 bases from V and 7 bases from J, with 22 bases in between. The CDR3: CASSLDGYGSGREEQYF. The CDR3 DNA follows: TGTGCCAGCAGCTTAGATGGGTACGGTAGTGGCCGGGAAGAGCAGTACTTC. The full variable domain, rest sourced from reference TRBV11-2 and TRBJ2-7, is EAGVAQSPRYKIIEKRQSVAFWCNPISGHATLYWYQQILGQGPKLLIQFQNNGVVDDSQLPKDRFSAERLKGVDSTLKIQPAKLEDSAVYLCASSLDGYGSGREEQYFGPGTRLTVT.

The chain is built from TRBV4-3 and TRBJ2-2; a weak D match, TRBD1 (5 bases). The CDR3 loop spans 14 amino acids. The germline V gene has CDR1 LGHNA and CDR2 YSLEER. The V end was cut by 2 bases, the J end by 4 bases, with 8 bases between. The CDR3 reads CASSQIRGTGELFF. CDR3 coding DNA: TGCGCCAGCAGCCAAATTAGGGGCACCGGGGAGCTGTTTTTT.

The chain links TRBV6-6 to TRBJ1-1, with a tentative D call TRBD1 (5 bases). Germline V gives CDR1 MNHNY, CDR2 SVGAGI (reference sequence). V was cut by 6 bases and J by 8 bases, with 16 bases left in between. The CDR3 runs to 13 residues. The CDR3 sequence is CASSNPRQLEAFF. The CDR3 nucleotides read TGTGCCAGCAGCAATCCCCGACAGCTCGAAGCTTTCTTT.

The V call is TRBV13, the J call TRBJ2-2, with TRBD1 as a possible D gene (6 bases). CDR3 length: 16 residues. Germline assignment: CDR1 PRHDT and CDR2 FYEKMQ (reference sequence). Trimming shortened V by 4 bases and J by 2 bases, and 14 bases separated the two germline ends. This CDR3 reads CASSYDRYPNTGELFF. CDR3 coding DNA: TGTGCCAGCAGCTACGACAGGTATCCAAACACCGGGGAGCTGTTTTTT.

The genes are TRBV6-1 and TRBJ2-3; TRBD1 matches at 9 bases. Looked up from germline, CDR1 is MNHNS and CDR2 is SASEGT. The CDR3 has 13 amino acids. Unmatched junction bases numbered 1, after V lost 4 bases and J lost 5 bases. This chain's CDR3 is CASSGQGGDTQYF. As DNA, the CDR3 is TGTGCCAGCAGTGGACAGGGGGGAGATACGCAGTATTTT.

The chain uses TRBV7-9 and TRBJ2-5, with a tentative D call TRBD2 (5 bases). V lost 5 bases to trimming and J lost 3 bases, with 7 bases between them. CDR1 is SEHNR and CDR2 is FQNEAQ in the germline V gene (reference sequence). The CDR3 runs to 12 residues. Here the CDR3 reads CASSRTEETQYF. In nucleotides, the CDR3 is TGTGCCAGCAGCCGGACTGAAGAGACCCAGTACTTC.

The V and J genes are TRBV5-1 and TRBJ2-1; 7 nucleotides agree with TRBD1. The ends lost 2 bases at V and 6 bases at J; junction bases unmatched: 5. Germline V gene lookup returns CDR1 SGHRS and CDR2 YFSETQ. The CDR3 has 14 amino acids. This CDR3 is CASSFPGTANEQFF. The CDR3 nucleotides are TGCGCCAGCAGCTTCCCCGGGACAGCCAATGAGCAGTTCTTC. Based on the CDR3 plus reference TRBV5-1 and TRBJ2-1, the full variable domain is KAGVTQTPRYLIKTRGQQVTLSCSPISGHRSVSWYQQTPGQGLQFLFEYFSETQRNKGNFPGRFSGRQFSNSRSEMNVSTLELGDSALYLCASSFPGTANEQFFGPGTRLTVL.

V is TRBV19 and J is TRBJ2-7, with unresolved D. Germline CDR1 reads LNHDA; CDR2 reads SQIVND (reference sequence). The CDR3 runs to 14 residues. Trimming pared 7 bases from V and 3 bases from J, leaving 16 bases between. The DNA for the CDR3 is TGTGCCAGTACCCCCCGGGCAGGCAACTACGAGCAGTACTTC. Its translation is CASTPRAGNYEQYF.

The chain is built from TRBV5-1 and TRBJ2-2; 15 bases map to TRBD2. The CDR3 totals 18 residues. Looked up from germline, CDR1 is SGHRS and CDR2 is YFSETQ. Trimming removed 4 bases from V and 2 bases from J; junction bases left unmatched: 6. The CDR3 DNA is TGCGCCAGCAGCCCCTGGACTAGCGGGAGGGCCAACACCGGGGAGCTGTTTTTT. Its protein product is CASSPWTSGRANTGELFF.

The chain recombines TRBV29-1 with TRBJ2-7; no clear D gene. This CDR3 has 12 residues. CDR1 and CDR2 (germline): SQVTM, ANQGSEA. Trimming pared 4 bases from V and 5 bases from J, leaving 12 bases between. CDR3 sequence: CSVVGMHHEQYF. In DNA, the CDR3 is TGCAGCGTTGTGGGCATGCACCACGAGCAGTACTTC.

This chain links TRBV2 with TRBJ2-7; 9 bases agree with TRBD2. With V trimmed by 6 bases and J by 4 bases, 10 bases remained unmatched. From germline, CDR1 is SNHLY and CDR2 FYNNEI. The CDR3 consists of 15 residues. The chain's CDR3 is CASRENLAGIYEQYF. CDR3 in DNA: TGTGCCAGCAGAGAAAACCTAGCGGGAATTTACGAGCAGTACTTC.

The DNA of the CDR3 is TGCGCCAGCAGCCAAGAGAGTCTCTCACCGGTCACAGATACGCAGTATTTT. This gives the protein CASSQESLSPVTDTQYF. This chain joins TRBV4-1 and TRBJ2-3; no firm D call. Germline assignment: CDR1 MGHRA and CDR2 YSYEKL. Trimming took 0 bases from V and 2 from J, leaving 15 bases between them. The CDR3 contains 17 residues.

The chain couples TRBV28 to TRBJ2-1; TRBD1 agrees at 9 bases. The V gene end was trimmed by 5 bases and the J gene end by 4 bases; junction bases not matched to a gene: 21. This CDR3 has 20 amino acids. Germline V lookup: CDR1 MDHEN, CDR2 SYDVKM. Here the CDR3 reads CASSRFVGSPGQGPYNEQFF. The CDR3 DNA sequence: TGTGCCAGCAGTCGATTCGTTGGTTCCCCAGGACAGGGGCCTTACAATGAGCAGTTCTTC.

The chain links TRBV6-6 to TRBJ2-2; TRBD2 matches at 8 bases. CDR1 and CDR2 from the germline V gene are MNHNY and SVGAGI (reference sequence). The V gene end was trimmed by 6 bases and the J gene end by 4 bases; junction bases not matched to a gene: 7. The CDR3 sequence is 15 residues long. Written as DNA, the CDR3 is TGTGCCAGCAGCCCGGGACTAGTGGCCACCGGGGAGCTGTTTTTT. Translated: CASSPGLVATGELFF.

The V and J genes are TRBV6-5 and TRBJ2-5; TRBD1 or TRBD2 may be the D gene (5 bases each). The J call may be wrong; the DNA end is better matched by TRBJ2-7. CDR3 length: 13 residues. The germline V gene has CDR1 MNHEY and CDR2 SVGAGI. The CDR3 nucleotides are TGTGCCAGCAGTTGGGACCTCACCTACGAGCAGTACTTC. Translated, it gives CASSWDLTYEQYF.